The T cell receptor beta chain under discussion was sequenced for a study of blood T cell repertoires in COVID-19. Whole-study context: Collection of acute and convalescent COVID-19 samples took place in the United States, Italy and Spain. Nucleic acid was either cDNA or gDNA, and it came from T cells, B-cell-depleted T cells, or PBMCs.

Germline V gives CDR1 MDHEN, CDR2 SYDVKM. This CDR3 has 11 residues. Per the study methods: By means of reference gene primer amplification, nucleated cell counts were estimated. This table comes from immunoSEQ multiplex PCR, and its TCRdb copy is limited to in-frame clones, with some not included. That table furnishes V, J and clone size, whereas the DNA furnished D and trimming. The sample lists over 100,000 clones, 70% to 80% occurring once. The V gene is TRBV28, the J gene TRBJ1-4; D is perhaps TRBD1 (5 bases). This clonotype was sampled from a woman of 80 years or more with acute or convalescent COVID-19. The sequenced sample was peripheral blood. The CDR3 DNA sequence: TGTGCTGTGGGGGGGAATGAAAAACTGTTTTTT. This encodes CAVGGNEKLFF.